The 32 T cell receptor beta chains presented below share a single source sample, sequenced in a study of circulating and synovial CD4+ cells in juvenile arthritis. Clones were sequenced by immunoSEQ multiplex PCR, and TCRdb holds only the in-frame ones, with some missing. The sample yields 30,000 to 40,000 clones, about 95% seen once. The sequenced sample consisted of CD4+ T cells from blood. The receptors here all came from a human donor with juvenile idiopathic arthritis.

J is TRBJ1-2 and V is TRBV5-1; D remains unclear. This CDR3 comprises 13 residues. Germline V gene lookup returns CDR1 SGHRS and CDR2 YFSETQ. V was pared by 0 bases and J by 4 bases, with 7 bases between. The CDR3 region is CASSLGEGYGYTF. CDR3 coding DNA: TGCGCCAGCAGCTTGGGGGAGGGCTATGGCTACACCTTC.

In its sample, this clone was seen once. The CDR3 sequence is CASSVGGPNEKLFF. The CDR3 bases are TGTGCCAGCAGCGTAGGTGGGCCTAATGAAAAACTGTTTTTT. The chain uses TRBV9 and TRBJ1-4; D not resolved. V was pared by 0 bases and J by 3 bases, with 6 bases between. The CDR3 is 14 residues long. Per the germline V gene, CDR1 is SGDLS and CDR2 is YYNGEE.

As to this clone: The junction departs from the called germline gene at one end, perhaps through a read error. Other DNA variants within this sample encode the same CDR3. This rearrangement joins TRBV7-6 to TRBJ1-6; perhaps TRBD1 as D (6 bases). Germline V lookup: CDR1 SGHVS, CDR2 FNYEAQ. This CDR3 has 17 residues. The CDR3 DNA sequence: TGTGCCAGCAGCTTATCCGACAGGCAGATACGTAATTCCCCCCTCCACTTT. This sequence encodes CASSLSDRQIRNSPLHF.

The chain employs TRBV5-4 and TRBJ2-5, with a tentative D call TRBD2 (5 bases). The CDR3 runs to 15 residues. V was clipped by 6 bases and J by 1 base, with 16 bases between them. Germline loops: CDR1 SGHNT, CDR2 YYREEE (reference sequence). The chain's CDR3 is CASNIGSSGQETQYF. As DNA, the CDR3 is TGTGCCAGCAACATAGGGAGCTCGGGCCAAGAGACCCAGTACTTC.

The chain links TRBV6-1 to TRBJ2-7, with 11 bases that match TRBD1. V lost 0 bases, J lost 7 bases, and 5 bases stayed unmatched. Germline-derived CDR1 and CDR2 are MNHNS and SASEGT. This CDR3 spans 15 amino acids. CDR3 in amino acids: CASSEAGQGAGEQYF. In nucleotides, the CDR3 is TGTGCCAGCAGTGAAGCTGGACAGGGGGCGGGGGAGCAGTACTTC.

The rearrangement uses TRBV28 and TRBJ2-5; D remains unclear. This CDR3 region has 12 residues. CDR1 is MDHEN, CDR2 SYDVKM, per germline. V shed 6 bases and J shed 2 bases, with 7 bases lying between them. CDR3 region: CASRVQQETQYF. In DNA form, the CDR3 reads TGTGCCAGCAGGGTGCAGCAAGAGACCCAGTACTTC.

The V and J genes are TRBV19 and TRBJ2-1; D possibly corresponds to TRBD2 (5 bases). This CDR3 region has 17 residues. V gave up 0 bases and J gave up 0 bases, with 12 bases separating them. Germline loops: CDR1 LNHDA, CDR2 SQIVND (reference sequence). Written as DNA, the CDR3 is TGTGCCAGTAGTATAGATGCGAGAGGGAGCTCCTACAATGAGCAGTTCTTC. Its protein is CASSIDARGSSYNEQFF.

Turning to this clone: A junction end diverges from the germline sequence, so it may reflect a read error. The chain carries TRBV11-2 and TRBJ2-5; D may be TRBD2 (6 bases). Germline V gene data show CDR1 as SGHAT and CDR2 as FQNNGV. This CDR3 has 13 residues. CDR3 sequence reads: CASSLEAREDENF. CDR3 sequence (DNA): TGTGCCAGCAGCTTAGAAGCCAGGGAGGACGAAAACTTC.

This clone has just one count. The CDR3 bases are TGCGCCAGCGGCGGGGGGGTTAATGAAAAACTGTTTTTT. Its protein product is CASGGGVNEKLFF. This sequence joins TRBV5-1 and TRBJ1-4; maybe TRBD1 (5 bases). Trimming took off 7 bases at V and 4 bases at J, with 11 bases between the two ends. The CDR3 covers 13 residues. Looked up from germline, CDR1 is SGHRS and CDR2 is YFSETQ.

The genes are TRBV19 and TRBJ2-1; weak D call: TRBD2 (6 bases). Trimming removed 3 bases at V and 6 bases at J, with 18 bases between. The length of the CDR3 is 16 residues. CDR1 LNHDA and CDR2 SQIVND come from the germline V gene (reference sequence). For the CDR3, the DNA is TGTGCCAGTAGTATCGGTTCGGGACTCAGATCCAATGAGCAGTTCTTC. This gives the protein CASSIGSGLRSNEQFF.

The chain is built from TRBV19 and TRBJ2-5; 8 nucleotides align to TRBD2. The CDR3 covers 14 residues. The V gene's germline CDR1 is LNHDA and CDR2 SQIVND (reference sequence). V gave up 1 base and J gave up 4 bases; unmatched junction bases: 2. CDR3 in DNA: TGTGCCAGTAGTATAGGGCTAGCGGGAGAGACCCAGTACTTC. This codes for CASSIGLAGETQYF.

V gene TRBV5-1 combines with J gene TRBJ2-5, with TRBD2 matching 7 bases. The CDR3 covers 16 residues. CDR1 SGHRS and CDR2 YFSETQ come from the germline V gene. V was pared by 0 bases and J by 2 bases, with 7 bases of the junction left unmatched. The CDR3 DNA reads as TGCGCCAGCAGCTTGGGGACTAGTGTGCCTCAAGAGACCCAGTACTTC. This encodes CASSLGTSVPQETQYF.

V usage is TRBV28 and J usage is TRBJ1-2, with TRBD1 matching over 9 bases. This CDR3 has 16 amino acids. Germline V gene lookup returns CDR1 MDHEN and CDR2 SYDVKM. J gave up 3 bases and V 1 base, and 6 bases lay outside the gene matches. Written as DNA, the CDR3 is TGTGCCAGCAGTTTATTTGGACAGGGGTATCACTATGGCTACACCTTC. This codes for CASSLFGQGYHYGYTF.

The chain recombines TRBV29-1 with TRBJ1-1; D gene uncertain. Germline V lookup: CDR1 SQVTM, CDR2 ANQGSEA. The CDR3 sequence is 10 residues long. Trimming took 7 bases from V and 2 from J, leaving 5 bases between them. CDR3 bases: TGCAGCGCCTTTAACACTGAAGCTTTCTTT. Protein sequence: CSAFNTEAFF. The whole variable domain, filled in from reference TRBV29-1 and TRBJ1-1, reads SAVISQKPSRDICQRGTSLTIQCQVDSQVTMMFWYRQQPGQSLTLIATANQGSEATYESGFVIDKFPISRPNLTFSTLTVSNMSPEDSSIYLCSAFNTEAFFGQGTRLTVV.

This chain joins TRBV7-3 and TRBJ2-2; D is perhaps TRBD1 (6 bases). The length of the CDR3 is 15 residues. V dropped 4 bases and J dropped 4 bases, with 13 bases sitting between them. The germline CDR1 and CDR2 sequences are SGHTA and FQGTGA. The DNA for the CDR3 is TGTGCCAGCAGCTCACAACAGGGCAGCACCGGGGAGCTGTTTTTT. It is translated as CASSSQQGSTGELFF.

V is TRBV19 and J is TRBJ2-1; 9 positions match TRBD2. V was clipped by 4 bases and J by 5 bases; unmatched bases: 6. Looked up from germline, CDR1 is LNHDA and CDR2 is SQIVND (reference sequence). The CDR3 runs 15 residues. CDR3 sequence (DNA): TGTGCCAGTAGTACACCTAGGACTAGCGACAATGAGCAGTTCTTC. Its protein is CASSTPRTSDNEQFF.

CDR3 nucleotides: TGTGCCACCCTCTGGAGATACTATGGCTACACCTTC. Translating it yields CATLWRYYGYTF. The chain uses TRBV28 and TRBJ1-2; D not resolved. The germline V gene encodes CDR1 MDHEN and CDR2 SYDVKM. This CDR3 is built from 12 residues. With 10 bases removed from V and 3 bases from J, the gap between germline ends came to 12 bases.

This chain uses TRBV7-2 with TRBJ2-2; 9 nucleotides match TRBD1. The length of the CDR3 is 15 residues. Losses at the gene ends were 5 bases for V and 7 bases for J; bases not matched to a gene: 8. Germline V gene sequence: CDR1 SGHTA, CDR2 FQGNSA. CDR3: CASSPNRGQSGELFF. CDR3 nucleotide sequence: TGTGCCAGCAGCCCGAACAGGGGGCAAAGCGGGGAGCTGTTTTTT.

The rearrangement links TRBV10-3 to TRBJ2-1; tentatively, D is TRBD2 (7 bases). V gave up 7 bases and J gave up 7 bases, with 17 bases separating them. CDR1 and CDR2 (germline): ENHRY, SYGVKD. The CDR3 spans 14 residues. CDR3 coding DNA: TGTGCCATCATGTCTAGCGGAGGGGGGAATGAGCAGTTCTTC. It codes for CAIMSSGGGNEQFF.

V and J are TRBV4-3 and TRBJ2-1; 8 bases fit TRBD1. Germline CDR1 reads LGHNA; CDR2 reads YSLEER. V trimming: 3 bases; J trimming: 9 bases; junction bases outside the gene matches: 16. This CDR3 contains 17 residues. This CDR3 is CASSHELSGTGAIEQFF. The CDR3 DNA reads as TGCGCCAGCAGCCACGAGCTATCCGGGACAGGAGCTATTGAGCAGTTCTTC.

The chain links TRBV23-1 to TRBJ1-1, with D possibly being TRBD1 (5 bases). TRBV23-1 is designated an ORF whose function remains uncertain. Deletions cut 0 bases from V and 0 bases from J, with 14 bases between. The CDR3 is 17 residues long. The CDR3 sequence: CASSQSACGALNTEAFF. The CDR3 bases are TGCGCCAGCAGTCAATCTGCCTGCGGGGCATTGAACACTGAAGCTTTCTTT.

This chain uses TRBV6-1 with TRBJ1-5; a possible D gene is TRBD1 (5 bases). Trimming left V 0 bases short and J 1 base short, with 10 bases between. The length of the CDR3 is 16 residues. Germline values: CDR1 MNHNS, CDR2 SASEGT. The CDR3 DNA sequence: TGTGCCAGCAGTGAAGCGCGGACACTGAGCAATCAGCCCCAGCATTTT. Its protein is CASSEARTLSNQPQHF.

The V and J genes are TRBV27 and TRBJ2-1; TRBD2 aligns across 11 bases. The CDR3 length is 16 residues. Germline V gene lookup returns CDR1 MNHEY and CDR2 SMNVEV (reference sequence). Trimming removed 3 bases from V and 5 bases from J; junction bases left unmatched: 6. In DNA, the CDR3 is TGTGCCAGCAGTTTTCTCCTAGCGGGAGGTAACAATGAGCAGTTCTTC. Translated: CASSFLLAGGNNEQFF.

This chain links TRBV30 with TRBJ2-3; 10 bases are shared with TRBD2. V trimming: 4 bases; J trimming: 4 bases; junction bases outside the gene matches: 11. This CDR3 is built from 16 residues. Germline V gene sequence: CDR1 GTSNPN, CDR2 SVGIG (reference sequence). The CDR3 loop reads CAWKGRLAGGADTQYF. The CDR3 bases are TGTGCCTGGAAAGGTCGATTAGCGGGAGGAGCAGATACGCAGTATTTT.

This chain uses TRBV18 with TRBJ2-5; 7 bases match TRBD2. J was trimmed by 4 bases and V by 7 bases; bases with no gene match: 6. The germline V gene has CDR1 KGHSH and CDR2 LQKENI. The CDR3 spans 13 residues. CDR3 nucleotides: TGTGCCAGCTTGCGGCCGGGGGGAGAGACCCAGTACTTC. This translates into CASLRPGGETQYF.

The chain links TRBV6-5 to TRBJ2-3; 13 positions match TRBD2. Germline V lookup: CDR1 MNHEY, CDR2 SVGAGI. J lost 3 bases, V lost 8 bases, and 5 bases had no gene match. The CDR3 runs to 15 residues. The CDR3 region is CASRRLAGGTDTQYF. CDR3 bases: TGTGCCAGCCGAAGACTAGCGGGGGGTACAGATACGCAGTATTTT.

V usage is TRBV7-9 and J usage is TRBJ1-1, with 9 nucleotides matching TRBD1. Germline V gene data show CDR1 as SEHNR and CDR2 as FQNEAQ (reference sequence). This CDR3 is 15 amino acids long. V shed 3 bases and J 3 bases; nucleotides not matched to a gene: 5. This CDR3 reads CASSFKTGGYTEAFF. CDR3 in DNA: TGTGCCAGCAGCTTTAAGACAGGGGGGTACACTGAAGCTTTCTTT.

V gene TRBV28 combines with J gene TRBJ2-5; 9 nucleotides line up with TRBD1. The J call is in doubt because the DNA end fits TRBJ2-7 better. Germline-derived CDR1 and CDR2 are MDHEN and SYDVKM. This CDR3 has 14 amino acids. CDR3 DNA: TGTGCCAGCAGTCGGGGACAGGGCACCTACGAGCAGTACTTC. Protein sequence: CASSRGQGTYEQYF.

The chain uses TRBV10-3 and TRBJ2-3, with 7 nucleotides matching TRBD2. The germline CDR1 and CDR2 sequences are ENHRY and SYGVKD. Losses at the gene ends were 0 bases for V and 3 bases for J; bases not matched to a gene: 3. The CDR3 runs 15 residues. CDR3 protein: CAISESGGRTDTQYF. CDR3 nucleotides: TGTGCCATCAGTGAGTCTGGCGGGAGAACAGATACGCAGTATTTT.

This chain links TRBV5-8 with TRBJ1-5; D perhaps matches TRBD1 (6 bases). The CDR3 length is 17 residues. The germline V gene has CDR1 SGHTS and CDR2 YDEGEE. V was trimmed by 4 bases and J by 1 base, leaving 18 bases between them. Written as DNA, the CDR3 is TGTGCCAGCAGCCGGTGGGGGGGCGCGGGAAGCAATCAGCCCCAGCATTTT. Protein sequence: CASSRWGGAGSNQPQHF.

This chain connects TRBV4-1 to TRBJ1-2; no reliable D call. The germline gives CDR1 MGHRA, CDR2 YSYEKL. V lost 1 base and J lost 0, with 6 bases in between. The CDR3 totals 14 residues. The CDR3 DNA reads as TGCGCCAGCAGCCAAGCTGGAGCTAACTATGGCTACACCTTC. It is translated as CASSQAGANYGYTF.

In its sample, this clone was seen once. The rearrangement joins TRBV19 to TRBJ2-3, with a tentative D call TRBD2 (5 bases). In germline, CDR1 is LNHDA, CDR2 SQIVND (reference sequence). The CDR3 has 14 amino acids. Between the trimmed V and J ends, which lost 3 bases and 6 bases, there was a span of 13 bases. CDR3 protein: CASSIPWTLDTQYF. The CDR3 nucleotides are TGTGCCAGTAGTATTCCCTGGACTCTCGATACGCAGTATTTT.